This T cell receptor (beta chain) was captured by sequencing in a study of monozygotic twins with inflammatory bowel disease. Overall study findings and caveats: IBD patients exhibited fewer clonotypes shared with other individuals than healthy twins, particularly with disease activity. Possibly reflecting limited power, no difference in repertoire similarity was found between concordant and discordant twins.

Remarks on this clonotype: Its antigen is still unknown.

This CDR3 has 15 residues. Germline assignment: CDR1 SGHRS and CDR2 YFSETQ. Reanalyzing the 5' RACE reads, TCRdb keeps one entry per CDR3 protein, without DNA. The sample totals under 350,000 distinct CDR3 sequences. The genes are TRBV5-1 and TRBJ2-3; without DNA, the TCRdb call of TRBD1 cannot be checked. The TCR was taken from a human donor with ulcerative colitis or Crohn's disease, or a healthy co-twin of an affected twin (not recorded which). Sequenced: blood. CDR3 amino acids: CASRGVTRGTDTQYF.